This T cell receptor (beta chain) is from a study of cytomegalovirus exposure and HLA in healthy donors (dated by TCRdb to between 2016 and 2019). Turning to the overall study: An earlier analysis of under 600 of the donors reported 250 to 300 Gb of sequence data and around 120 million unique TCR beta sequences from approximately 180 million T cells. Alongside the repertoire data, information on donor age, sex, ethnicity and CMV serostatus was compiled. An earlier analysis of 587 of the donors applied high-throughput TCR beta sequencing to assess whether each TCR beta V gene segment acted as functional or pseudogenic. Across 300 to 400 genotyped donors of the cohort, an average of about 220,000 unique TCR beta nucleotide sequences per donor were sequenced, and approximately 19% of those sequences were non-productive. To predict cytomegalovirus infection status, the study brought together high-throughput TCR immunosequencing, statistical association of individual TCRs with disease status, and machine learning. The study profiled the T cell repertoires of more than 500 subjects by immunosequencing and related them to cytomegalovirus serostatus. About 5 DR-DQ haplotypes were handled as single units for association and clustering, since linkage in the cohort was strong. The number of donors typed differed by locus, with about 629-630 for A, B, C, DRB1 and DQB1, roughly 520 for DQA1, 606 for DPA1, and over 400 for DPB1. Every repertoire in the discovery cohort had been generated on one and the same sequencing platform. Besides the first cohort of some 670 subjects, a separate validation cohort made up of 120 or so different subjects was used. Rather than drawing on any new phenotypic data, the later analysis identified candidate immune exposures from TCR beta sequences and the way those sequences occurred across donors. The study aimed to test whether signatures of past pathogen exposure could be identified by cataloging public T cell receptors. Genome-wide SNP genotypes for about 65% of the 666 donors were used in a later genetic analysis, which treated that subset as a discovery cohort. Roughly 300 gigabases of sequencing data and 70 million to 85 million unique TCR sequences were included in an early release covering around 650 HLA-typed donors. Class I and class II HLA loci were covered by the typing at four-digit resolution. To study patterns of TCR occurrence, a later analysis re-analyzed previously published TCR beta repertoires from around 700 donors and added high-resolution HLA genotyping. Of the roughly 430 genotyped donors, 65% to 90% fell in the genetic ancestry cluster associated with self-reported Caucasian donors. Results and caveats for the whole study, not just this receptor: HLA typing was unavailable for some donors at each locus, so association tests used only the typed subset. A later analysis found that most CMV-associated TCR beta chains appeared HLA-restricted, with HLA associations seemingly driven largely by CMV exposure. When HLA alleles, especially DR and DQ, strongly co-occurred, TCR associations were difficult to assign to individual alleles. The 87-base-pair reads could not distinguish some IMGT-functional V segments, including TRBV6-2 and TRBV6-3, so those segments were excluded. CMV serostatus was the only immune exposure information available for the cohort. A cluster of highly shared sequence variants was judged likely to represent a technical artifact of the sequencing pipeline. Because counts were too low, seventeen rarely observed V segments, including chromosome 9 orphons, were excluded from the earlier analysis of 587 of the donors. An association between a missense DCLRE1C variant and V-gene and J-gene trimming of TCR beta chains was found in a later genetic analysis and replicated in an independent cohort. A later analysis found that TCR association rates varied across HLA loci, with DRB1 alleles showing the most associated TCRs and HLA-C alleles the fewest. Several of the top co-occurrence clusters appeared to be linked to parvovirus B19, influenza, CMV and Epstein-Barr virus, according to a later analysis. The authors suggested that the approach could potentially be extended to other disease states and immunological phenotypes. A total of 150 or so TCR beta chains were listed by the study as associated with cytomegalovirus. A further reported finding was that TCR beta sequences accurately predicted the HLA-A and HLA-B alleles for most subjects in the first cohort. Correlated functional status among segregating V segments might reflect linkage disequilibrium, but an unknown experimental factor could not be ruled out. The classifier was reported to diagnose cytomegalovirus status with high specificity and sensitivity in both the original cohort and the validation cohort. At a false discovery rate of 0.05, a later analysis linked 15,000 to 20,000 TCR beta sequences to specific HLA alleles. In a later genetic analysis, fewer N-insertions in productive TCRs were reported among donors in an Asian-associated ancestry cluster than the approximately 630-donor mean. In this cohort, only TCR beta chains were sequenced, and detectable features were limited by the absence of alpha or paired-chain data. Compared with equally common non-associated chains, HLA-associated TCR beta chains in a later analysis were more clonally expanded and had lower generation probabilities. An earlier analysis of around 540 of the donors showed that most TCR beta V segments appeared in productive rearrangements either about 87% or about 30% of the time, which broadly matched IMGT annotations. Presence/absence analyses assumed roughly uniform sequencing depth across donors, an assumption that may not hold. Most TCR sequences were seen in very few donors, while some public TCRs were found in many individuals. A few of the identified cytomegalovirus-associated TCR beta chains were confirmed in vitro to be specific for cytomegalovirus antigens.

In total, around 600 healthy bone marrow donors made up the cohort. Cohort members were all nominally healthy when sampled, although unrecorded immune exposures were likely present. The donor tested CMV seropositive, placing the donor among the 289 seropositive members of the cohort. Each donor provided a peripheral blood sample, and peripheral blood mononuclear cells were used for TCR beta sequencing. Genomic DNA extraction from the blood cell samples was performed with the Qiagen DNeasy Blood Extraction Kit. Concerning this clone itself: Its antigen remains undetermined. The record has no base qualities; no much larger clone is one base away.

Library preparation employed the immunoSEQ multiplex PCR assay. A mixture of 60 forward primers for TCR Vbeta segments and 13 reverse primers for TCR Jbeta segments was used in the multiplex PCR. The CDR3 region of rearranged TCR beta genes was amplified from genomic DNA by a multiplex PCR assay. The Illumina HiSeq System was used to sequence the amplified TCR beta libraries as 87-base-pair reads. As for how the authors treated the data: A later analysis tallied roughly 78 million unique TCR beta chains across the 550 to 850 repertoires, and about 10 million of those chains were shared by two or more donors. Raw reads were error-corrected and collapsed into unique sequences with a nearest-neighbor algorithm that merged closely related sequences to remove PCR and sequencing errors. V, D and J gene segments were assigned by aligning CDR3 sequences to IMGT reference sequences. For a sequence to be retained, a match of at least six nucleotides to both a V gene segment and a J gene segment was required. A rearrangement was called productive if the CDR3 had no stop codons and remained in frame with V and J, and every other rearrangement was called non-productive. CDR3 was defined according to IMGT convention as the region running from the second conserved V-encoded cysteine to the conserved J-encoded phenylalanine. Sequences without an unambiguous match to a single V gene segment were excluded from the earlier analysis of 587 of the donors. In an earlier analysis of 587 of the donors, a V segment was called functional when productive rearrangements were above 56.7%, and segregating when the standard deviation between donors exceeded 5%. A statistical classification framework was built for diagnosing cytomegalovirus status from the catalog of TCR beta chain sequences. V and J gene assignment, in a later analysis, came from comparing TCR nucleotide sequences with IMGT/GENE-DB human TR gene sequences. The TCRdist pipeline was used in a later analysis to assign CDR3 sequences and most-parsimonious VDJ recombination scenarios. A later analysis defined each TCR beta chain by its CDR3 amino acid sequence plus V-gene family, and excluded reads lacking a unique V-gene family. In a later analysis, around 600 highly shared, low-generation-probability nucleotide sequences were removed to address suspected cross-contamination and a sequencing artifact. In a later analysis, a clonal expansion index was calculated for each public chain from normalized within-repertoire ranks of inferred template counts. Generation probabilities in a later analysis came from a VDJ recombination model fitted to out-of-frame rearrangements, and those results were checked against IGoR. In a later analysis, hypergeometric tests were used to score TCR-TCR, TCR-HLA and TCR-CMV co-occurrence, with a repertoire-size bias correction applied to TCR pairs. To estimate false discovery rates, a later analysis permuted the HLA or CMV assignments 20 times. In a later analysis, co-occurring TCRs were grouped using DBSCAN, and TCRdist sequence similarity was added for clustering within HLA-allele-positive subsets. Repertoires with fewer than 30,000 or more than 120,000 public chains were left out of co-occurrence clustering, as were about five repertoires with anomalous nucleotide sharing. TCRdb took this table from immuneACCESS and kept in-frame rearrangements with V and J called. Such tables lack part of the clones; where checked against another copy, unresolved V genes explain under half of the gap, and the rest is unexplained. V and J calls and clone size are given by that table; D and trimming were obtained from the DNA. Here the sample has 300,000 or so clones; approximately 85% occur a single time. 1.5% to 2.5% of the sample goes to the ten largest clones.

CDR1 and CDR2 (SGHDT, YYEEEE) derive from the germline V gene. V is clipped by 0 bases and J by 4 bases, and the sequence between their germline boundaries is 20 bases long. Inclusive of the bounding cysteine and phenylalanine, the CDR3 is 17 residues long. CDR3 DNA only is kept here, 51 bases in frame from base 1. This sequence originates from a woman aged 40 to 49 in good health and CMV-seropositive. The sample comprised PBMCs. The chain links TRBV5-6 with TRBJ2-7; TRBD1 is a weak D gene call, 6 bases matching. The nucleotides read TGTGCCAGCAGCTTGGCGGGTTCAGGGGACCACTTTTACGAGCAGTACTTC. Its coded protein is CASSLAGSGDHFYEQYF.